This T cell receptor (beta chain) was profiled in a study of control samples from healthy donors and cancer patients. The method was immunoSEQ multiplex PCR; TCRdb's version includes in-frame clones alone and lacks a portion of them. The data show some 190,000 clones, with about 89% seen just once and 1.5% to 2% held by the top ten. With V trimmed by 4 bases and J by 3 bases, 4 bases remained unmatched. The CDR3 covers 17 residues. CDR1 and CDR2 from the germline V gene are KGHSH and LQKENI. This clonotype was obtained from a man aged 25-45 years in good health. The chain carries TRBV18 and TRBJ2-1; the match to TRBD2 covers 15 bases. The material sequenced was blood. CDR3 sequence (DNA): TGTGCCAGCTCACTACCGGGACTAGCGGGGGGCTACAATGAGCAGTTCTTC. Translated, it gives CASSLPGLAGGYNEQFF.